These 10 T cell receptor beta chains came from one sample sequenced in a study of blood T cell repertoires in COVID-19 (dated by TCRdb to the early 2020s). The receptor library was made with the immunoSEQ multiplex PCR assay. TCRdb mirrors the immuneACCESS table, restricted to in-frame sequences. Some clones are absent from its copies; in checked studies, under half trace to an unresolved V gene, and the reason for the others is unknown. Across this sample there are under 400,000 clones, with more than 70% seen only once. The top ten clones comprise more than 1.5% of the sample. Sequenced material: PBMCs or T cells enriched from blood (not recorded which). The receptors stem from a man aged 40-50 years in a cohort exposed to, infected with or recovered from COVID-19 (not recorded which).

The CDR3 DNA reads TGTGCCAGCAGTTACTCAGTGCTGAGCTCCTACGAGCAGTACTTC. The encoded protein is CASSYSVLSSYEQYF. The chain carries TRBV6-5 and TRBJ2-7; D remains ambiguous. Trimming removed 0 bases from V and 0 bases from J, with 9 bases in between. The CDR3 covers 15 residues. Germline-derived CDR1 and CDR2 are MNHEY and SVGAGI.

DNA for the CDR3: TGTGCCAGTAGGAGGACAGGGCTGGCGCAAGAGACCCAGTACTTC. This encodes CASRRTGLAQETQYF. This sequence joins TRBV19 and TRBJ2-5, with TRBD1 matching 8 bases. The CDR3 covers 15 residues. The J segment lost 2 bases and the V segment lost 6 bases, leaving 8 bases of the junction unmatched. CDR1 is LNHDA, CDR2 SQIVND, per germline (reference sequence).

This chain connects TRBV21-1 to TRBJ2-4; TRBD2, the table's D call, lacks a check against the DNA. TRBV21-1 counts as a pseudogene. This CDR3 region has 15 residues. The CDR3 nucleotides are TGTGCCAGCAGGGGGGAGAGGGACTACAAAAACATTCAGTACTTC. This gives the protein CASRGERDYKNIQYF.

The J gene is TRBJ2-3, the V gene TRBV7-3; tentatively, D is TRBD2 (6 bases). The V and J ends lost 6 bases and 0 bases respectively, with 13 bases between them. The CDR3 consists of 15 residues. Germline CDR1 SGHTA, CDR2 FQGTGA. CDR3 DNA: TGTGCCAGCAGTACTGGAGGGACTAGCACAGATACGCAGTATTTT. The encoded protein is CASSTGGTSTDTQYF.

Comments on this clone: A junction boundary mismatches the germline segment, possibly from a read error. This sequence joins TRBV19 and TRBJ1-1, with a tentative D call TRBD1 (5 bases). Germline CDR1 and CDR2: LNHDA and SQIVND (reference sequence). The CDR3 consists of 13 residues. The CDR3 nucleotides read TGTGCCAGTAAGATTCGGACATTTGACCTTCGTATCTTT. Protein product: CASKIRTFDLRIF.

The rearrangement joins TRBV6-1 to TRBJ2-7; 9 bases map to TRBD2. This CDR3 region has 16 residues. Germline V gene sequence: CDR1 MNHNS, CDR2 SASEGT. J was trimmed by 7 bases and V by 1 base; bases with no gene match: 11. CDR3 protein: CASSEDLREGFGEQYF. For the CDR3, the DNA is TGTGCCAGCAGTGAAGATTTGCGGGAGGGTTTCGGAGAGCAGTACTTC.

This chain connects TRBV6-5 to TRBJ2-3; a possible D gene is TRBD1 (6 bases). Trimming removed 6 bases from V and 1 base from J, with 8 bases in between. The CDR3 length is 13 residues. CDR1 is MNHEY, CDR2 SVGAGI, per germline. The chain's CDR3 is CASRGGGTDTQYF. In DNA, the CDR3 is TGTGCCAGCAGAGGGGGAGGCACAGATACGCAGTATTTT.

V gene TRBV19 combines with J gene TRBJ2-3; maybe TRBD2 (5 bases). This CDR3 spans 16 amino acids. V was pared by 1 base and J by 3 bases, with 14 bases between. Germline loops: CDR1 LNHDA, CDR2 SQIVND (reference sequence). CDR3 protein: CASSIGASRGTDTQYF. CDR3 nucleotide sequence: TGTGCCAGTAGTATAGGCGCCAGTCGAGGGACAGATACGCAGTATTTT.

This chain links TRBV6-5 with TRBJ1-3; D is undetermined. Germline V gene lookup returns CDR1 MNHEY and CDR2 SVGAGI. The CDR3 consists of 14 residues. Trimming shortened V by 4 bases and J by 5 bases, and 12 bases separated the two germline ends. The CDR3 nucleotides read TGTGCCAGCAGTTCTCGGTCGGGGAGAAACACCATATATTTT. As protein: CASSSRSGRNTIYF.

The gene calls are TRBV28 and TRBJ2-1; 9 bases match TRBD1. This CDR3 region has 17 residues. The germline V gene encodes CDR1 MDHEN and CDR2 SYDVKM. V was clipped by 6 bases and J by 1 base; unmatched bases: 10. The CDR3 reads CASRKDRGSPSYNEQFF. Here the CDR3 DNA reads TGTGCCAGCAGAAAGGACAGGGGATCGCCATCCTACAATGAGCAGTTCTTC.